The clone carrying this T cell receptor (beta chain) was detected once. Antigen: not known. This sample is drawn from a study of T cell responses to AZD1222 COVID-19 vaccine. The study, taken as a whole, reports: Recipients of AZD1222 seropositive at baseline numbered only five or six. In all cases, repertoires were sampled only after the peak T cell response.

This CDR3 is 16 amino acids long. Germline lookup yields CDR1 SEHNR and CDR2 FQNEAQ (reference sequence). Trimming took 2 bases from V and 4 from J; bases not matched to a gene: 7. Sequencing used immunoSEQ multiplex PCR; TCRdb keeps in-frame clones, though not all of them. The sample consists of 120,000 or so clones, about 85% of them appearing once. The source is an adult in good health. The rearrangement links TRBV7-9 to TRBJ2-1; 8 nucleotides agree with TRBD2. The sequencing here drew on peripheral blood, taken on day 0 of AZD1222 vaccination. CDR3 nucleotide sequence: TGTGCCAGCAGCTTACCGCGGGGGGCGGGGTACAATGAGCAGTTCTTC. This codes for CASSLPRGAGYNEQFF.